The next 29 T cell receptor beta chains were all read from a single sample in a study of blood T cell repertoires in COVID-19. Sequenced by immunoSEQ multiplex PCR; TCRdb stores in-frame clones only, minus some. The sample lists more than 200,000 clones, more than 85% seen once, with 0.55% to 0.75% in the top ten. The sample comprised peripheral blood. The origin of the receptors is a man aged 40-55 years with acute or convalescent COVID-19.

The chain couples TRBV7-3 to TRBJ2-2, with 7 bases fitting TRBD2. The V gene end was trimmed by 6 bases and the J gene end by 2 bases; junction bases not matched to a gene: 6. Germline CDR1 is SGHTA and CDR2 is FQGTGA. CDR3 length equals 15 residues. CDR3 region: CASRAGTTNTGELFF. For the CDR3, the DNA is TGTGCCAGCAGGGCCGGGACTACCAACACCGGGGAGCTGTTTTTT.

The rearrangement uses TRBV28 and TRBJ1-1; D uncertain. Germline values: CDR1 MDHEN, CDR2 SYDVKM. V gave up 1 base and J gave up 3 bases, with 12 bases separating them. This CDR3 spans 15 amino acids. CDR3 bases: TGTGCCAGCAGTTTATCGGAGGGAGCTGACACTGAAGCTTTCTTT. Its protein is CASSLSEGADTEAFF.

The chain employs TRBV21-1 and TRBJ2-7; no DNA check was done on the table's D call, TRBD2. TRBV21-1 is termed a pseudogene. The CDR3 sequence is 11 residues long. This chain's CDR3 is CARPMRYEQYF. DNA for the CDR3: TGTGCCAGACCGATGAGGTACGAGCAGTACTTC.

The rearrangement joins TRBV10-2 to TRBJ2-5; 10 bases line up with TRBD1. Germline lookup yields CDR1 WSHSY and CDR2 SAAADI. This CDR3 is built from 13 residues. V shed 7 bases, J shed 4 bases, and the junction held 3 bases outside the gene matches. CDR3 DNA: TGCGCCAGCACCCGGGACAGGGGAGAGACCCAGTACTTC. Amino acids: CASTRDRGETQYF.

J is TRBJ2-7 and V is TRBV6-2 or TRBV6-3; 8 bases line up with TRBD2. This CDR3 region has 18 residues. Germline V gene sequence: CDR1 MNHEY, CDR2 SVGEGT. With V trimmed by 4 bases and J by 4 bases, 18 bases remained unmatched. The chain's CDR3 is CASSSPLAGGPRSYEQYF. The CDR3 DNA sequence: TGTGCCAGCAGTTCCCCGCTAGCGGGTGGCCCGCGCTCTTACGAGCAGTACTTC.

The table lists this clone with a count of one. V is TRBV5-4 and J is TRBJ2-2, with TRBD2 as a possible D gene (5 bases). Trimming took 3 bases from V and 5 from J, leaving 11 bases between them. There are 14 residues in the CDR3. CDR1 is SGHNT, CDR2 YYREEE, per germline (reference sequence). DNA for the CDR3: TGTGCCAGCAGCTCCCCCTCGGGGACCGGGGAGCTGTTTTTT. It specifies CASSSPSGTGELFF.

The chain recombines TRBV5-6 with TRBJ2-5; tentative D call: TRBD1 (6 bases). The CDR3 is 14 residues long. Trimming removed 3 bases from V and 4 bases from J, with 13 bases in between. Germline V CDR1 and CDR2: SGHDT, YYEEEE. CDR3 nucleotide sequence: TGTGCCAGCAGCTCACCCGGGACAACAGAGACCCAGTACTTC. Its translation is CASSSPGTTETQYF.

The CDR3 is CASSQGTWGGRTDTQYF. CDR3 in DNA: TGTGCCAGCAGCCAAGGAACCTGGGGGGGCCGGACAGATACGCAGTATTTT. This chain uses TRBV14 with TRBJ2-3; D might be TRBD2 (7 bases). The CDR3 contains 17 residues. The germline V gene encodes CDR1 SGHDN and CDR2 FVKESK. Trimming removed 1 base from V and 3 bases from J, with 17 bases in between.

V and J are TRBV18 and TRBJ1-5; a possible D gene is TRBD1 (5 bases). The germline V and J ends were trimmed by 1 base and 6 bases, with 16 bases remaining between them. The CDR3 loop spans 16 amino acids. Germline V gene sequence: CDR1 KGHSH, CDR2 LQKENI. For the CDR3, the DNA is TGTGCCAGCTCACCACAACCGGGGGTAAGGATTCAGCCCCAGCATTTT. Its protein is CASSPQPGVRIQPQHF.

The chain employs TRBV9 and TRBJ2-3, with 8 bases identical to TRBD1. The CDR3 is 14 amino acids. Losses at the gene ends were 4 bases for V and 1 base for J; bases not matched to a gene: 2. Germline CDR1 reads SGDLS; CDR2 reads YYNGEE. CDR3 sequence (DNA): TGTGCCAGCAGCCCGGGACAGGGCACAGATACGCAGTATTTT. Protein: CASSPGQGTDTQYF.

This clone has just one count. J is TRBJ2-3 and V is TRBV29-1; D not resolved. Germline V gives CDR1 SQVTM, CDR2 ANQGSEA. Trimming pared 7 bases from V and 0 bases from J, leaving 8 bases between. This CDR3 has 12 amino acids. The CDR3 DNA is TGCAGCGCCGACTCTAGCACAGATACGCAGTATTTT. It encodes CSADSSTDTQYF.

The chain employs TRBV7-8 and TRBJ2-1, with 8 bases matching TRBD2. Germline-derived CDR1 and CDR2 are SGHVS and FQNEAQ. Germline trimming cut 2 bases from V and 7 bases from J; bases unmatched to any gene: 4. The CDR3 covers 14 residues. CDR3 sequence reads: CASSLIAGPNEQFF. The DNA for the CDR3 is TGTGCCAGCAGCTTAATAGCGGGACCTAATGAGCAGTTCTTC.

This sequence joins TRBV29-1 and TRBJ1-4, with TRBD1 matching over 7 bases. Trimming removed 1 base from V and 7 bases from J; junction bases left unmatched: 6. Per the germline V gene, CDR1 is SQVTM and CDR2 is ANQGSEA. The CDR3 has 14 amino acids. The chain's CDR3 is CSVEGPGGFEKLFF. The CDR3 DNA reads TGCAGCGTTGAAGGTCCAGGGGGATTTGAAAAACTGTTTTTT.

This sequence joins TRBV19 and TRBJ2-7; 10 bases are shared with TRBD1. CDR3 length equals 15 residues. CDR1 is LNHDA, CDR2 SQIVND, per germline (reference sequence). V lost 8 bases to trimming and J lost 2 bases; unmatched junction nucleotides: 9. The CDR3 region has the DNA TGTGCCAGTTCAGTAATGGGACAGGGGACCTACGAGCAGTACTTC. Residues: CASSVMGQGTYEQYF.

CDR3 sequence: CASSSPAGPPYEQYF. DNA of the CDR3: TGTGCCAGCAGCTCTCCAGCGGGTCCCCCTTACGAGCAGTACTTC. The chain recombines TRBV5-4 with TRBJ2-7; perhaps TRBD2 as D (6 bases). Germline CDR1 is SGHNT and CDR2 is YYREEE (reference sequence). This CDR3 has 15 amino acids. Between the trimmed V and J ends, which lost 3 bases and 4 bases, there was a span of 17 bases.

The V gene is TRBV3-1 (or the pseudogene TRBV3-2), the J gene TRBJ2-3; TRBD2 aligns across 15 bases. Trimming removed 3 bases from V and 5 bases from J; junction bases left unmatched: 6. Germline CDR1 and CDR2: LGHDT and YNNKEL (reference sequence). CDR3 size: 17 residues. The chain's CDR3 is CASSQGLAGGTRDTQYF. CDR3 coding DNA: TGTGCCAGCAGCCAGGGACTAGCGGGAGGCACGCGAGATACGCAGTATTTT.

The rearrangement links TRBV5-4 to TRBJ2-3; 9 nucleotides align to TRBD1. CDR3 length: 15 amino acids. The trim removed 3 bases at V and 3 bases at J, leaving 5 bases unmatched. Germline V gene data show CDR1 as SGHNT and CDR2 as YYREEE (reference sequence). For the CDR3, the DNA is TGTGCCAGCAGCTATCGACAGGGGGGGACAGATACGCAGTATTTT. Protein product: CASSYRQGGTDTQYF.

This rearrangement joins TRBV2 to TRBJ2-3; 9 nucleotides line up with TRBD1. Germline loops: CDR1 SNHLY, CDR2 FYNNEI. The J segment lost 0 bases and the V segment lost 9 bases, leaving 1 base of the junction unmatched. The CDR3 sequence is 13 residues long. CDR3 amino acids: CARQGASTDTQYF. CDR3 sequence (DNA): TGTGCCAGACAGGGGGCGAGCACAGATACGCAGTATTTT.

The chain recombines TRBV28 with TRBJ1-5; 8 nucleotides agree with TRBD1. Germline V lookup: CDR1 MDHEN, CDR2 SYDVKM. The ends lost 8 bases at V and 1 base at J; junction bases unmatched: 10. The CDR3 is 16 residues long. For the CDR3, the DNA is TGTGCCAGCGGATCCGACAGGGGATTGAGCAATCAGCCCCAGCATTTT. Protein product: CASGSDRGLSNQPQHF.

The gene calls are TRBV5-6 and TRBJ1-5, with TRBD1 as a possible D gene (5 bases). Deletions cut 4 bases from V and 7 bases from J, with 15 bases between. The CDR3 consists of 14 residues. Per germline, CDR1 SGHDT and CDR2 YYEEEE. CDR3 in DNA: TGTGCCAGCAGCCCCTGGGCAGGGCGGCAGCCCCAGCATTTT. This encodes CASSPWAGRQPQHF.

CDR3: CASSIDLQGGQETQYF. The CDR3 DNA is TGTGCCAGTAGTATAGATCTCCAGGGAGGCCAAGAGACCCAGTACTTC. The J gene is TRBJ2-5, the V gene TRBV19, with a weak D call TRBD2 (6 bases). The CDR3 is 16 residues long. The V end was cut by 0 bases, the J end by 1 base, with 12 bases between. CDR1 and CDR2 from the germline V gene are LNHDA and SQIVND (reference sequence). Complete variable domain (other parts from reference TRBV19 and TRBJ2-5): DGGITQSPKYLFRKEGQNVTLSCEQNLNHDAMYWYRQDPGQGLRLIYYSQIVNDFQKGDIAEGYSVSREKKESFPLTVTSAQKNPTAFYLCASSIDLQGGQETQYFGPGTRLLVL.

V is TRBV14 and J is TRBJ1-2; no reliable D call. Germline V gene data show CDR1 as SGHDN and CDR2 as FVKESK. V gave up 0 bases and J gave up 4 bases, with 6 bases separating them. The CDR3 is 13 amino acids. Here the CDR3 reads CASSQDSVYGYTF. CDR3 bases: TGTGCCAGCAGCCAAGATTCTGTCTATGGCTACACCTTC.

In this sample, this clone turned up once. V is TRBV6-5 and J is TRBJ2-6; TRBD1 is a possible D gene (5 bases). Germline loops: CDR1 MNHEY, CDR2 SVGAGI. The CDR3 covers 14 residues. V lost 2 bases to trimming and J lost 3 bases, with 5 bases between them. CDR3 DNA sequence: TGTGCCAGCAGTTACCAGGGTGGGGCCAACGTCCTGACTTTC. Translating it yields CASSYQGGANVLTF.

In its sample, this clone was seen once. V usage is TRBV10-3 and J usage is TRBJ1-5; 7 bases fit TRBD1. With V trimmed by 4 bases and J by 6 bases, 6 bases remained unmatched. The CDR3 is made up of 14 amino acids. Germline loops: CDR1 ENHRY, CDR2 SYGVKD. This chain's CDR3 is CAISAGTEFQPQHF. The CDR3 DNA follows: TGTGCCATCAGTGCAGGGACAGAGTTTCAGCCCCAGCATTTT.

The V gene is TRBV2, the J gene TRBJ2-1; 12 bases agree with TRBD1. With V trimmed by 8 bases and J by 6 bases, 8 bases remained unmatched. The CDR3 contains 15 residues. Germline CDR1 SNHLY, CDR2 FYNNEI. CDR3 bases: TGTGCCAGCCGTAAACCGGGACAGGGGGCCAATGAGCAGTTCTTC. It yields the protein CASRKPGQGANEQFF.

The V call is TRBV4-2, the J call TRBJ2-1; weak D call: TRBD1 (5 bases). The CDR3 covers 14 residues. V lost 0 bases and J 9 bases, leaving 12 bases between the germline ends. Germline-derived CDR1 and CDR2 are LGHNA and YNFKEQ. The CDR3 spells CASSQDNWGGEQFF. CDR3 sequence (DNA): TGTGCCAGCAGCCAAGATAACTGGGGCGGTGAGCAGTTCTTC.

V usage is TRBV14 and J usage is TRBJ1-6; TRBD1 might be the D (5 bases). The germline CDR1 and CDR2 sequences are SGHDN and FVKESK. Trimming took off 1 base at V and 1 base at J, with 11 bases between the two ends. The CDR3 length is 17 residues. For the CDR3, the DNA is TGTGCCAGCAGCCAAGGGAGTGGGGGGTCCTATAATTCACCCCTCCACTTT. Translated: CASSQGSGGSYNSPLHF.

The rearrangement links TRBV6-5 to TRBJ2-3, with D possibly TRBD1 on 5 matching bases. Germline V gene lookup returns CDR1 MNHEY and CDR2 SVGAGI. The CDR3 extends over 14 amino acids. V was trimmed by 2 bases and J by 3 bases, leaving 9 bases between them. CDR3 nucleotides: TGTGCCAGCAGTTACCTCAGGGCTACAGATACGCAGTATTTT. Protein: CASSYLRATDTQYF.

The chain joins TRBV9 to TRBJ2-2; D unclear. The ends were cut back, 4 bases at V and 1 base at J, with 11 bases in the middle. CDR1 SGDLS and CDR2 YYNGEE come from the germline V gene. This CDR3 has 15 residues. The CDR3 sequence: CASSPRVGNTGELFF. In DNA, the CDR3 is TGTGCCAGCAGCCCCCGGGTTGGGAACACCGGGGAGCTGTTTTTT.